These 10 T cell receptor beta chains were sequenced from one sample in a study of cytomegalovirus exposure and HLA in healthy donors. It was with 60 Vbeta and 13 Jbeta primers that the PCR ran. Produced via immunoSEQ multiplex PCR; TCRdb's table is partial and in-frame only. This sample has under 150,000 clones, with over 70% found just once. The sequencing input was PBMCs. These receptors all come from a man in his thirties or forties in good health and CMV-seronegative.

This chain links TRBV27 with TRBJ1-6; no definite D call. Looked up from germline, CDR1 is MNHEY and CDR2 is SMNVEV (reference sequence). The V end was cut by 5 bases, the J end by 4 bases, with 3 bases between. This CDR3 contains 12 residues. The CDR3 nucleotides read TGTGCCAGCAGTGCGTATAATTCACCCCTCCACTTT. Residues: CASSAYNSPLHF.

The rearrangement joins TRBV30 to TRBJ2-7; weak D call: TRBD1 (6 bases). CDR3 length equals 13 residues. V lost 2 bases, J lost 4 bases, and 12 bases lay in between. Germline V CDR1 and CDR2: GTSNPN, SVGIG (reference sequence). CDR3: CAWSKGQGYEQYF. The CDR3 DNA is TGTGCCTGGAGTAAGGGGCAGGGGTACGAGCAGTACTTC.

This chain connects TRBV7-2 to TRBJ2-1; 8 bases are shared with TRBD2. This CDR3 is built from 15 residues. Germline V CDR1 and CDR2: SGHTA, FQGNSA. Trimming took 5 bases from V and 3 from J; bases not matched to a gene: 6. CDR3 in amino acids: CASSPGGPGYNEQFF. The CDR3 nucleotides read TGTGCCAGCAGCCCGGGGGGGCCTGGCTACAATGAGCAGTTCTTC.

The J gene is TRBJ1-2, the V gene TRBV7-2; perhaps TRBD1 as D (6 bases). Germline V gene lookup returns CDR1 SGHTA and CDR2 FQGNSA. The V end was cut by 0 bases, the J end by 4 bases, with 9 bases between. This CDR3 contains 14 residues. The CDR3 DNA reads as TGTGCCAGCAGCTTAGCCCTGGACAGCTATGGCTACACCTTC. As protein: CASSLALDSYGYTF.

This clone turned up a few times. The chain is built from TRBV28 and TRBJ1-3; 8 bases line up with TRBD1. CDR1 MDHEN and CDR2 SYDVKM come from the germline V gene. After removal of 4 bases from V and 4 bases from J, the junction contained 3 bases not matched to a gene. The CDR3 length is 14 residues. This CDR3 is CASSYDRGGNTIYF. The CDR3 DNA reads TGTGCCAGCAGTTACGACAGGGGAGGAAACACCATATATTTT.

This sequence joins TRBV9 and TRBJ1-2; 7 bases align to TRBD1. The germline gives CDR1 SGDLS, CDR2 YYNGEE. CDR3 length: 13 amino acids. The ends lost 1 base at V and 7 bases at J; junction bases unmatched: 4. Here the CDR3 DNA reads TGTGCCAGCAGCGTAACAGGGGAGGTTGGCTACACCTTC. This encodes CASSVTGEVGYTF.

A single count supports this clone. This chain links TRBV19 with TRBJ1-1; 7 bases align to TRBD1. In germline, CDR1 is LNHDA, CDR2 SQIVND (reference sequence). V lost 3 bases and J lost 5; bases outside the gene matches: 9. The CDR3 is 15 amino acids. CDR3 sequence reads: CASSIVTGVVTEAFF. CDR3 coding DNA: TGTGCCAGTAGTATCGTTACAGGGGTTGTGACTGAAGCTTTCTTT. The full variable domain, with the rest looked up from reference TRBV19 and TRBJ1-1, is DGGITQSPKYLFRKEGQNVTLSCEQNLNHDAMYWYRQDPGQGLRLIYYSQIVNDFQKGDIAEGYSVSREKKESFPLTVTSAQKNPTAFYLCASSIVTGVVTEAFFGQGTRLTVV.

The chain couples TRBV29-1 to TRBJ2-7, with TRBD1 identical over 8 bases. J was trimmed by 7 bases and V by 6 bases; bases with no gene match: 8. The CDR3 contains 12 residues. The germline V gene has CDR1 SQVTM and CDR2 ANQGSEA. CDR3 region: CSVLGQAKEQYF. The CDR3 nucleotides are TGCAGCGTCCTGGGACAGGCGAAAGAGCAGTACTTC.

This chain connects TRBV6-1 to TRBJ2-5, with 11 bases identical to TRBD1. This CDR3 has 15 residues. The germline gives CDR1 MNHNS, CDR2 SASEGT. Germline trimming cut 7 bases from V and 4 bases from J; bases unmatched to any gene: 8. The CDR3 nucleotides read TGTGCCAGCACTTCAGGACAGGGGGCTAGAGAGACCCAGTACTTC. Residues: CASTSGQGARETQYF.

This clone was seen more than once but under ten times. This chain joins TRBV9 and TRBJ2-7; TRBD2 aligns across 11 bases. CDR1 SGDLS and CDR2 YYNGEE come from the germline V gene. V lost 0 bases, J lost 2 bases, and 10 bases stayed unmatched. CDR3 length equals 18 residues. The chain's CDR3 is CASSVALAGGSATYEQYF. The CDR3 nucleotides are TGTGCCAGCAGCGTAGCCCTAGCGGGGGGTTCCGCTACCTACGAGCAGTACTTC.